Many counts were recorded for the clone carrying this T cell receptor beta chain. The antigen is not known. Alpha and beta constant-region primers primed reverse transcription of around 0.5 ug RNA. Each of the alpha and beta chains got its own library through chain-specific third strand synthesis with indices. TCRdb used MiXCR to reprocess the 5' RACE reads, holding one entry per CDR3 protein. This table holds more than 10,000 distinct CDR3 sequences, roughly a tenth found once. The sample comes from a study of HIV-infected patients and healthy controls. Study-wide points: Donor HLA types were not determined in the study. Healthy control repertoires had roughly threefold more distinct CDR3s than untreated HIV+ repertoires, and higher Shannon diversity. Apparent post-therapy Gini recovery among HIV-infected patients was not reproduced with size-matched repertoires.

All unsorted peripheral T cells were captured because whole blood was used without fractionation. RNA came from around 2.3 ml of peripheral blood. The sample taken for sequencing was blood. The TCR comes from an adult in good health.

The CDR3 DNA reads as TGCAGTGCTAGAAGCGGGAGGCCTTCGCGGGATACGCAGTATTTT. Amino acids: CSARSGRPSRDTQYF. The chain employs TRBV20-1 and TRBJ2-3, with 9 positions matching TRBD2. Per germline, CDR1 DFQATT and CDR2 SNEGSKA (reference sequence). V lost 2 bases and J lost 6; bases outside the gene matches: 9. The CDR3 covers 15 residues.